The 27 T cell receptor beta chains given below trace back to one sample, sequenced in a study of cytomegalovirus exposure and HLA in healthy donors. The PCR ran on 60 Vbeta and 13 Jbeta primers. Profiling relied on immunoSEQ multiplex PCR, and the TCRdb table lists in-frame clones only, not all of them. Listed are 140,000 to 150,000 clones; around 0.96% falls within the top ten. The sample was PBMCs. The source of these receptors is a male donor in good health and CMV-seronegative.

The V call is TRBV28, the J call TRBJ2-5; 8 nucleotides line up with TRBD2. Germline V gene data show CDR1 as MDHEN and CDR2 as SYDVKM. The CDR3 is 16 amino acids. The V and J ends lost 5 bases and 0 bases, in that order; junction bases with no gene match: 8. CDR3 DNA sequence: TGTGCCAGCAGTCAGACTAGCGTGAGGTACCAAGAGACCCAGTACTTC. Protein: CASSQTSVRYQETQYF.

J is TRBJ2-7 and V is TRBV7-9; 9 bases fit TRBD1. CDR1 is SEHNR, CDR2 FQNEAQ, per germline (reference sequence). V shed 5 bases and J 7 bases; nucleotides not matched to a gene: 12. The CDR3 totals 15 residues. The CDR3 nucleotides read TGTGCCAGCAGCCAGACAGGGGGTAATTTTGGGGAGCAGTACTTC. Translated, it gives CASSQTGGNFGEQYF.

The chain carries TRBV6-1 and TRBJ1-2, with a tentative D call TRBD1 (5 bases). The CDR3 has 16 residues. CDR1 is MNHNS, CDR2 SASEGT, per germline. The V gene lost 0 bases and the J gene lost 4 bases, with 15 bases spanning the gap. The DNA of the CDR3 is TGTGCCAGCAGTGAAGCGTTGGGGGGACGAATCTATGGCTACACCTTC. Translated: CASSEALGGRIYGYTF.

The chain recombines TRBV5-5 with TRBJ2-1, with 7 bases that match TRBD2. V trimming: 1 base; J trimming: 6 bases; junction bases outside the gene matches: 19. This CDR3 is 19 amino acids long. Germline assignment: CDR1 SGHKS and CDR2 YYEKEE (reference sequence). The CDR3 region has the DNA TGTGCCAGCAGCTTGTTGGGCCGGAGGGACGGGAGGTTGGGCAATGAGCAGTTCTTC. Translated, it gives CASSLLGRRDGRLGNEQFF.

CDR3 amino acids: CASSIAGASTSGANVLTF. The CDR3 bases are TGTGCCAGCTCGATCGCGGGGGCCTCAACCTCTGGGGCCAACGTCCTGACTTTC. The chain links TRBV18 to TRBJ2-6; tentatively, D is TRBD2 (7 bases). The CDR3 is made up of 18 amino acids. V shed 6 bases and J shed 0 bases, with 18 bases lying between them. Germline CDR1 is KGHSH and CDR2 is LQKENI.

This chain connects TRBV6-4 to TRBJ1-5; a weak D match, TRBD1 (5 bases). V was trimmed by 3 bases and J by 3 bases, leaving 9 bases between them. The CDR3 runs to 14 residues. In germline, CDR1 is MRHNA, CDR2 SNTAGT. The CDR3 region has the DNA TGTGCCAGCAGTGAGGACACTTCCAATCAGCCCCAGCATTTT. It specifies CASSEDTSNQPQHF.

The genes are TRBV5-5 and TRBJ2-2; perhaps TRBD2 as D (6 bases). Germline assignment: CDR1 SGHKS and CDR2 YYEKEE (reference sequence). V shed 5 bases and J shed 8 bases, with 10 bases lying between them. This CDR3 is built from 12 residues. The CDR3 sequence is CASRRAGGELFF. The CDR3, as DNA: TGTGCCAGCAGAAGGGCGGGAGGGGAGCTGTTTTTT.

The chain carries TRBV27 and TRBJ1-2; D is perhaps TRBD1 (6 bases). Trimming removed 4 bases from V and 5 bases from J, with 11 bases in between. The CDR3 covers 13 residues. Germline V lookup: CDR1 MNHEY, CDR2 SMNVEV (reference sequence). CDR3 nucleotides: TGTGCCAGCAGTTCTACGGACAGATATGGCTACACCTTC. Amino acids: CASSSTDRYGYTF.

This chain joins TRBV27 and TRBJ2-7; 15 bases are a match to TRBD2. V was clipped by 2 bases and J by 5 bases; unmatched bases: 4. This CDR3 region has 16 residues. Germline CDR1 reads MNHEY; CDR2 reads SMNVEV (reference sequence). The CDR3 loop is CASSLRTSGGAHEQYF. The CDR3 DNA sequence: TGTGCCAGCAGTTTAAGGACTAGCGGGGGGGCTCACGAGCAGTACTTC.

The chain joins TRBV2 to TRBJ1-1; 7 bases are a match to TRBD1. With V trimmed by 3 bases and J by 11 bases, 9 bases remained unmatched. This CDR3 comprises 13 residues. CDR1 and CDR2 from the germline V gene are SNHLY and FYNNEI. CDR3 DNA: TGTGCCAGCAGTGACAGGAAGGGGGCCAGGGCTTTCTTT. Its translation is CASSDRKGARAFF.

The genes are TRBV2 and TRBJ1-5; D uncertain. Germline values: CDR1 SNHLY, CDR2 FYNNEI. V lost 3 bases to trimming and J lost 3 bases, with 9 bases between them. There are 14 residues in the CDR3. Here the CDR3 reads CASSEGGNNQPQHF. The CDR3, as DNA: TGTGCCAGCAGTGAGGGAGGCAACAATCAGCCCCAGCATTTT. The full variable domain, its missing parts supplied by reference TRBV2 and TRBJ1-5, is EPEVTQTPSHQVTQMGQEVILRCVPISNHLYFYWYRQILGQKVEFLVSFYNNEISEKSEIFDDQFSVERPDGSNFTLKIRSTKLEDSAMYFCASSEGGNNQPQHFGDGTRLSIL.

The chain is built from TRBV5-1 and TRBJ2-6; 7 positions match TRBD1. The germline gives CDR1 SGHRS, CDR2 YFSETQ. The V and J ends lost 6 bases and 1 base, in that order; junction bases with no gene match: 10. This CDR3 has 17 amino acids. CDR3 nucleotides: TGCGCCAGCATCAAGACTCGACAGGGTTCTGGGGCCAACGTCCTGACTTTC. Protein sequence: CASIKTRQGSGANVLTF.

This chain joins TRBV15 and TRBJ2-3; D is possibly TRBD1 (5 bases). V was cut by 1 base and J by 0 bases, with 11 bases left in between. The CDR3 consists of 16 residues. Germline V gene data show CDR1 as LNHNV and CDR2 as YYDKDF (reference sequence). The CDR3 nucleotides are TGTGCCACCAGCAGAGTCTGGGGCGGTAGCACAGATACGCAGTATTTT. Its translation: CATSRVWGGSTDTQYF.

In DNA form, the CDR3 reads TGTGCCAGCAGCCCTCTGACTAGTGCCACAGATACGCAGTATTTT. This codes for CASSPLTSATDTQYF. The chain carries TRBV14 and TRBJ2-3; weak D call: TRBD2 (6 bases). Trimming took off 4 bases at V and 2 bases at J, with 13 bases between the two ends. Germline V gene data show CDR1 as SGHDN and CDR2 as FVKESK. The CDR3 contains 15 residues.

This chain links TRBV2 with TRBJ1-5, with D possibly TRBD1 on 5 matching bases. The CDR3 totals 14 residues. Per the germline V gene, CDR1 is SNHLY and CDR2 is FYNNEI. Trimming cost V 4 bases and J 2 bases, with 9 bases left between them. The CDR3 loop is CASSADRGNQPQHF. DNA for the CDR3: TGTGCCAGCAGTGCCGACAGAGGCAATCAGCCCCAGCATTTT.

The CDR3 sequence: CASSLGGAINQPQHF. CDR3 DNA sequence: TGTGCCAGCAGCTTAGGAGGGGCAATTAATCAGCCCCAGCATTTT. V usage is TRBV5-4 and J usage is TRBJ1-5; tentative D call: TRBD1 (5 bases). The ends were cut back, 2 bases at V and 4 bases at J, with 13 bases in the middle. The germline gives CDR1 SGHNT, CDR2 YYREEE (reference sequence). This CDR3 has 15 residues.

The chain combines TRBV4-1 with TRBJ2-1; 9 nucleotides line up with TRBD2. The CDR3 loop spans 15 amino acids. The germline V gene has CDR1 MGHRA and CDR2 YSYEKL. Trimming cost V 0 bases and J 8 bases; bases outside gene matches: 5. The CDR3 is CASSQDRAGGDEQFF. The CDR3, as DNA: TGCGCCAGCAGCCAAGATAGGGCGGGAGGGGATGAGCAGTTCTTC.

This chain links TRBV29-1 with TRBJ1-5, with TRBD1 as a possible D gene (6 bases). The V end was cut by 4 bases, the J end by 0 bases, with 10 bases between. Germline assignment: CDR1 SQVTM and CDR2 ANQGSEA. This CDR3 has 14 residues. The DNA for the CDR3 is TGCAGCGTTGTGTCAGGGGATAGCAATCAGCCCCAGCATTTT. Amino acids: CSVVSGDSNQPQHF.

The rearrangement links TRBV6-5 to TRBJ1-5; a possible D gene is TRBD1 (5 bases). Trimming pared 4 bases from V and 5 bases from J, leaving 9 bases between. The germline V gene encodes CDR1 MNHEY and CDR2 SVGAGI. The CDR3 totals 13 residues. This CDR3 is CASSLGPYQPQHF. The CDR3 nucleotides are TGTGCCAGCAGTTTGGGGCCCTATCAGCCCCAGCATTTT.

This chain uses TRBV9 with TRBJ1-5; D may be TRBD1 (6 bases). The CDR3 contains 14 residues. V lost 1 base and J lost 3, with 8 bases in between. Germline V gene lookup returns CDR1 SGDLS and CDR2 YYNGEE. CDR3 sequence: CASSVQGNNQPQHF. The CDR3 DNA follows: TGTGCCAGCAGCGTACAGGGGAACAATCAGCCCCAGCATTTT. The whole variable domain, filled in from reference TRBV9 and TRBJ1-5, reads DSGVTQTPKHLITATGQRVTLRCSPRSGDLSVYWYQQSLDQGLQFLIQYYNGEERAKGNILERFSAQQFPDLHSELNLSSLELGDSALYFCASSVQGNNQPQHFGDGTRLSIL.

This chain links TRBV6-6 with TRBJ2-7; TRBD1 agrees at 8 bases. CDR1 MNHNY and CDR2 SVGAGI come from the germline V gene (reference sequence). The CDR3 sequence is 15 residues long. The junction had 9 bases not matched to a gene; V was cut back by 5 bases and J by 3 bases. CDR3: CASSASTGVGYEQYF. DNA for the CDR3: TGTGCCAGCAGTGCATCGACAGGGGTAGGCTACGAGCAGTACTTC.

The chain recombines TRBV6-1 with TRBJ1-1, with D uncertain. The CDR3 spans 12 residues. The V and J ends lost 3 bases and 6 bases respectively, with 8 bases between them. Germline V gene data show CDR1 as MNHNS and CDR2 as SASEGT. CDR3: CASSDPYAEAFF. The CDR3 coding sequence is TGTGCCAGCAGTGACCCCTACGCTGAAGCTTTCTTT.

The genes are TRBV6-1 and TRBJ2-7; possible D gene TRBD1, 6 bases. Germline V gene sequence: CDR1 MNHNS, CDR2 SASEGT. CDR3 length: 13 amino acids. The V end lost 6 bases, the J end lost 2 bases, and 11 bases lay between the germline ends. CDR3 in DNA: TGTGCCAGCAGGGAACAGGGAACCTACGAGCAGTACTTC. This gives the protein CASREQGTYEQYF.

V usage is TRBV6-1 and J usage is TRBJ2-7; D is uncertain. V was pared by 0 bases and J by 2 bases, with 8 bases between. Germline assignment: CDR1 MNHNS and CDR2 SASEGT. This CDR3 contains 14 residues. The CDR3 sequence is CASSEALGPYEQYF. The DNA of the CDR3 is TGTGCCAGCAGTGAAGCCCTAGGCCCCTACGAGCAGTACTTC.

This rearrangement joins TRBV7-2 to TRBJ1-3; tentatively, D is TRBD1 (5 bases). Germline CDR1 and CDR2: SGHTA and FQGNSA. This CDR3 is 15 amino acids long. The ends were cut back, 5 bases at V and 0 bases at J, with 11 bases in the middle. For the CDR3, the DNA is TGTGCCAGCAGCCCTAGGGGTGCCTCTGGAAACACCATATATTTT. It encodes CASSPRGASGNTIYF.

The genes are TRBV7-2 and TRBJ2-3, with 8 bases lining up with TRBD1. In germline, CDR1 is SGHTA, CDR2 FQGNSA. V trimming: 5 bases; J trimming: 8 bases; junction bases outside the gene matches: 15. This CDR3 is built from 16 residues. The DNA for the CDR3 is TGTGCCAGCAGCGCCCCGTCACAGGGGGGCCGGACTACGCAGTATTTT. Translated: CASSAPSQGGRTTQYF.

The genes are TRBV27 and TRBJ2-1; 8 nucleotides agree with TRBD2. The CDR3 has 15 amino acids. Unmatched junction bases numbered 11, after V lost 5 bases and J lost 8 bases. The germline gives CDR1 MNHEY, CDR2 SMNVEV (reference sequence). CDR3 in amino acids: CASSLGGGMKDEQFF. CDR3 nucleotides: TGTGCCAGCAGTCTCGGGGGGGGTATGAAGGATGAGCAGTTCTTC.